The next 28 T cell receptor beta chains were all read from a single sample in a study of T-cell memory formation after mild COVID-19. TCRdb reanalysed the 5' RACE reads using MiXCR and keeps one entry per CDR3 protein. Of more than 450,000 distinct CDR3 sequences listed, around 17% are singletons. The material sequenced was PBMCs or a T cell subset sorted from them (not recorded which). The receptors originated from an adult woman who had mild COVID-19 (a few samples of this study predate the infection). Cell type and time point are not known.

The genes are TRBV29-1 and TRBJ2-1; 7 nucleotides align to TRBD1. V lost 3 bases and J lost 13; bases outside the gene matches: 6. Germline V gene sequence: CDR1 SQVTM, CDR2 ANQGSEA. The CDR3 contains 11 residues. Here the CDR3 reads CSVEKGAYQFF. CDR3 bases: TGCAGCGTTGAGAAGGGGGCTTATCAGTTCTTC.

V is TRBV6-5 and J is TRBJ2-2, with 7 bases aligning to TRBD1. The CDR3 has 16 residues. V was pared by 4 bases and J by 0 bases, with 5 bases of the junction left unmatched. Germline V gene sequence: CDR1 MNHEY, CDR2 SVGAGI. CDR3 sequence reads: CASSFTGTANTGELFF. CDR3 coding DNA: TGTGCCAGCAGTTTTACCGGGACAGCGAACACCGGGGAGCTGTTTTTT.

Only one count was recorded for this clonotype. This chain connects TRBV3-1 to TRBJ2-7; D is possibly TRBD1 (6 bases). The length of the CDR3 is 15 residues. V lost 5 bases and J 5 bases, leaving 19 bases between the germline ends. The germline V gene has CDR1 LGHDT and CDR2 YNNKEL (reference sequence). The CDR3 sequence is CASSSPGRGSDEQYF. The CDR3 DNA follows: TGTGCCAGCAGCTCCCCAGGCAGGGGAAGTGACGAGCAGTACTTC.

The chain joins TRBV6-1 to TRBJ1-1; D not resolved. The germline V gene encodes CDR1 MNHNS and CDR2 SASEGT. Trimming took 6 bases from V and 1 from J, leaving 9 bases between them. The CDR3 runs to 13 residues. The CDR3 nucleotides are TGTGCCAGCAGCCACAGAGAGAACACTGAAGCTTTCTTT. Amino acids: CASSHRENTEAFF.

This chain connects TRBV9 to TRBJ1-5; the D is unclear. From germline, CDR1 is SGDLS and CDR2 YYNGEE. V was cut by 8 bases and J by 11 bases, with 14 bases left in between. The CDR3 has 11 residues. The DNA for the CDR3 is TGTGCCAGGGGTGGTTTCCCGACCCAGCATTTT. Amino acids: CARGGFPTQHF.

This clonotype was picked up a small number of times. The chain carries TRBV2 and TRBJ2-1; the match to TRBD2 covers 11 bases. J was trimmed by 3 bases and V by 6 bases; bases with no gene match: 10. Germline assignment: CDR1 SNHLY and CDR2 FYNNEI. The CDR3 extends over 17 amino acids. CDR3 sequence reads: CASSLRVTSGGYNEQFF. The CDR3 coding sequence is TGTGCCAGCAGCCTGAGGGTTACTAGCGGGGGCTACAATGAGCAGTTCTTC.

As DNA, the CDR3 is TGTGCCAGCAGTTTCTCGAGGACAGATACGCAGTATTTT. It yields the protein CASSFSRTDTQYF. The rearrangement joins TRBV27 to TRBJ2-3; no definite D call. Trimming removed 3 bases from V and 3 bases from J, with 7 bases in between. The CDR3 has 13 residues. In germline, CDR1 is MNHEY, CDR2 SMNVEV (reference sequence).

The J gene is TRBJ1-1, the V gene TRBV11-1; D unresolved. The CDR3 loop spans 16 amino acids. Germline CDR1 SGHAT, CDR2 FQDESV (reference sequence). V lost 1 base and J lost 4, with 16 bases in between. Here the CDR3 reads CASSLGLRVRSTEAFF. The CDR3 DNA follows: TGTGCCAGCAGCTTAGGCCTGCGGGTGAGGAGCACTGAAGCTTTCTTT.

This clonotype has only a few counts. This rearrangement joins TRBV12-3 or TRBV12-4 to TRBJ2-7; D not resolved. The CDR3 is 16 residues long. V was cut by 0 bases and J by 4 bases, with 16 bases left in between. The CDR3 nucleotides are TGTGCCAGCAGTTTAGCGCCCCCGTCAGGAAGATACGAGCAGTACTTC. Protein product: CASSLAPPSGRYEQYF.

This chain joins TRBV4-3 and TRBJ2-1; 12 bases map to TRBD2. The CDR3 consists of 18 residues. The germline V gene has CDR1 LGHNA and CDR2 YSLEER. With 1 base clipped from V and 3 bases from J, the junction kept 7 bases outside the gene matches. The CDR3, as DNA: TGCGCCAGCAGCCAAGGGGGGACTAGCGGGTATATCTACAATGAGCAGTTCTTC. Translated, it gives CASSQGGTSGYIYNEQFF.

This clonotype was found a few times. V usage is TRBV4-3 and J usage is TRBJ1-2, with D hard to call. Trimming left V 1 base short and J 7 bases short, with 10 bases between. This CDR3 comprises 13 residues. The germline gives CDR1 LGHNA, CDR2 YSLEER. The chain's CDR3 is CASSQGAGFGYTF. The DNA for the CDR3 is TGCGCCAGCAGCCAAGGAGCGGGTTTTGGCTACACCTTC.

This clonotype was recorded only once. The rearrangement joins TRBV18 to TRBJ1-2; 9 bases line up with TRBD1. V shed 2 bases, J shed 7 bases, and the junction held 8 bases outside the gene matches. CDR1 KGHSH and CDR2 LQKENI come from the germline V gene. This CDR3 region has 15 residues. The CDR3 region has the DNA TGTGCCAGCTCACCAGGGACAGGGAGCGCCGGTGGCTACACCTTC. Protein: CASSPGTGSAGGYTF.

This clonotype was seen a handful of times. The V and J genes are TRBV11-2 and TRBJ2-1; 7 bases are shared with TRBD1. From germline, CDR1 is SGHAT and CDR2 FQNNGV. The CDR3 contains 14 residues. J gave up 3 bases and V 8 bases, and 7 bases lay outside the gene matches. The CDR3 bases are TGTGCCAGCGAAACCGGGACAGACTACAATGAGCAGTTCTTC. Protein: CASETGTDYNEQFF.

The rearrangement joins TRBV30 to TRBJ2-5; weak D call: TRBD2 (5 bases). The germline V gene has CDR1 GTSNPN and CDR2 SVGIG (reference sequence). CDR3 size: 13 residues. Trimming took 0 bases from V and 5 from J, leaving 10 bases between them. The CDR3 DNA reads TGTGCCTGGAGTGTACTGCAGCGGGAGACCCAGTACTTC. Translation: CAWSVLQRETQYF.

This clonotype has more than one count but fewer than ten. The genes are TRBV25-1 and TRBJ2-7; perhaps TRBD1 as D (6 bases). V lost 0 bases to trimming and J lost 3 bases, with 15 bases between them. This CDR3 has 16 amino acids. Germline CDR1 is MGHDK and CDR2 is SYGVNS. As DNA, the CDR3 is TGTGCCAGCAGTGAATATCAGGGGTCAGGGGTCTACGAGCAGTACTTC. Translated: CASSEYQGSGVYEQYF.

The V and J genes are TRBV7-3 and TRBJ2-7, with 8 bases aligning to TRBD2. Per germline, CDR1 SGHTA and CDR2 FQGTGA. Trimming cost V 2 bases and J 5 bases; bases outside gene matches: 8. The CDR3 contains 15 residues. The DNA of the CDR3 is TGTGCCAGCAGCTTAGGCCCGGGAGGGGGACACGAGCAGTACTTC. This codes for CASSLGPGGGHEQYF.

The chain is built from TRBV12-3 or TRBV12-4 and TRBJ2-6; no definite D call. This CDR3 has 12 residues. Trimming shortened V by 6 bases and J by 15 bases, and 15 bases separated the two germline ends. The DNA of the CDR3 is TGTGCCAGCAGCCCGTTCATCCAAACCCTGACTTTC. It specifies CASSPFIQTLTF.

This clonotype was counted a few times. The chain recombines TRBV20-1 with TRBJ1-2; no reliable D call. The CDR3 totals 11 residues. Germline values: CDR1 DFQATT, CDR2 SNEGSKA (reference sequence). V shed 3 bases and J shed 3 bases, with 5 bases lying between them. The CDR3 coding sequence is TGCAGTGCTAGCCCAGACTATGGCTACACCTTC. Its translation: CSASPDYGYTF.

This CDR3 reads CASRPETGLPYGYTF. DNA for the CDR3: TGTGCCAGCAGACCAGAGACAGGTTTACCCTATGGCTACACCTTC. The chain couples TRBV12-3 or TRBV12-4 to TRBJ1-2, with D perhaps TRBD1 (6 bases). The V and J ends lost 6 bases and 4 bases respectively, with 18 bases between them. This CDR3 has 15 amino acids.

This clonotype was recorded a few times. This chain uses TRBV12-3 or TRBV12-4 with TRBJ2-1, with TRBD2 identical over 12 bases. This CDR3 has 16 residues. Germline trimming cut 3 bases from V and 8 bases from J; bases unmatched to any gene: 8. CDR3 in amino acids: CASSFNPRLAGDEQFF. Written as DNA, the CDR3 is TGTGCCAGCAGTTTTAACCCCCGACTAGCGGGAGATGAGCAGTTCTTC.

Only a few counts were recorded for this clonotype. The rearrangement links TRBV4-2 to TRBJ2-3; D gene uncertain. The CDR3 covers 15 residues. Germline loops: CDR1 LGHNA, CDR2 YNFKEQ. V was clipped by 0 bases and J by 2 bases, with 9 bases between them. CDR3 nucleotides: TGTGCCAGCAGCCAAGATAGGGTTCCCACAGATACGCAGTATTTT. It yields the protein CASSQDRVPTDTQYF.

This clonotype appeared a single time. The CDR3 bases are TGTGCCAGCGCCGGACAGGTCAAGTTCTATGGCTACACCTTC. It codes for CASAGQVKFYGYTF. The chain recombines TRBV2 with TRBJ1-2; 7 bases align to TRBD1. This CDR3 has 14 residues. Per germline, CDR1 SNHLY and CDR2 FYNNEI. The V gene end was trimmed by 8 bases and the J gene end by 4 bases; junction bases not matched to a gene: 10.

This clonotype appeared a few times. This chain joins TRBV2 and TRBJ1-1, with TRBD1 as a possible D gene (5 bases). CDR1 SNHLY and CDR2 FYNNEI come from the germline V gene. The length of the CDR3 is 14 residues. Trimming shortened V by 2 bases and J by 4 bases, and 11 bases separated the two germline ends. CDR3 region: CASSEHRGVTEAFF. CDR3 nucleotide sequence: TGTGCCAGCAGTGAACATCGGGGCGTCACTGAAGCTTTCTTT.

This clonotype appeared a few times. J is TRBJ2-3 and V is TRBV6-6, with 7 bases identical to TRBD1. The germline V gene has CDR1 MNHNY and CDR2 SVGAGI (reference sequence). V shed 6 bases and J 4 bases; nucleotides not matched to a gene: 7. The CDR3 runs to 14 residues. The DNA for the CDR3 is TGTGCCAGCAGCGGACAGGTCAACCCAGATACGCAGTATTTT. Its protein is CASSGQVNPDTQYF.

About this clonotype: At one boundary the junction diverges from the germline segment, which might be a read error. The chain couples TRBV20-1 to TRBJ2-5; maybe TRBD2 (6 bases). CDR1 and CDR2 from the germline V gene are DFQATT and SNEGSKA (reference sequence). CDR3 length: 12 amino acids. CDR3 sequence: CSAPRELRTKYF. CDR3 DNA: TGCAGTGCCCCCCGGGAGCTCCGGACCAAGTACTTC.

J is TRBJ2-7 and V is TRBV6-2 or TRBV6-3; TRBD1 matches at 8 bases. The V gene's germline CDR1 is MNHEY and CDR2 SVGEGT. This CDR3 contains 15 residues. The junction had 3 bases not matched to a gene; V was cut back by 2 bases and J by 0 bases. CDR3 sequence reads: CASSYGDRSSYEQYF. CDR3 DNA: TGTGCCAGCAGTTACGGGGACAGGAGCTCCTACGAGCAGTACTTC.

This chain uses TRBV24-1 with TRBJ2-3; D may be TRBD2 (6 bases). Trimming removed 4 bases from V and 2 bases from J, with 15 bases in between. The CDR3 contains 16 residues. Per germline, CDR1 KGHDR and CDR2 SFDVKD. CDR3 in amino acids: CATSEGLAYPTDTQYF. The CDR3, as DNA: TGTGCCACCAGTGAGGGGCTAGCGTACCCCACAGATACGCAGTATTTT.

This clonotype was picked up a small number of times. CDR3 residues: CASSLSTVSTDTQYF. The CDR3, as DNA: TGCGCCAGCAGCCTTTCTACAGTTAGCACAGATACGCAGTATTTT. The chain combines TRBV5-1 with TRBJ2-3, with D unclear. V lost 4 bases, J lost 0 bases, and 12 bases lay in between. The CDR3 is 15 residues long. Germline values: CDR1 SGHRS, CDR2 YFSETQ. The full variable domain, completed using reference TRBV5-1 and TRBJ2-3, is KAGVTQTPRYLIKTRGQQVTLSCSPISGHRSVSWYQQTPGQGLQFLFEYFSETQRNKGNFPGRFSGRQFSNSRSEMNVSTLELGDSALYLCASSLSTVSTDTQYFGPGTRLTVL.